This entry concerns a single T cell receptor beta chain. Clones were sequenced by immunoSEQ multiplex PCR, and TCRdb holds only the in-frame ones, with some missing. The sample lists about 190,000 clones; approximately 79% were seen once. Trimming left V 6 bases short and J 4 bases short, with 15 bases between. The CDR3 contains 14 residues. CDR1 is MDHEN and CDR2 is SYDVKM in the germline V gene. This sample is part of a study of blood T cell repertoires in COVID-19. Sequenced input: peripheral blood. The genes are TRBV28 and TRBJ1-1; no reliable D call. The source of this sequence is a woman aged 45-60 years with acute or convalescent COVID-19. CDR3 sequence: CASRSLDSITEAFF. For the CDR3, the DNA is TGTGCCAGCAGGTCGTTGGACTCTATCACTGAAGCTTTCTTT.